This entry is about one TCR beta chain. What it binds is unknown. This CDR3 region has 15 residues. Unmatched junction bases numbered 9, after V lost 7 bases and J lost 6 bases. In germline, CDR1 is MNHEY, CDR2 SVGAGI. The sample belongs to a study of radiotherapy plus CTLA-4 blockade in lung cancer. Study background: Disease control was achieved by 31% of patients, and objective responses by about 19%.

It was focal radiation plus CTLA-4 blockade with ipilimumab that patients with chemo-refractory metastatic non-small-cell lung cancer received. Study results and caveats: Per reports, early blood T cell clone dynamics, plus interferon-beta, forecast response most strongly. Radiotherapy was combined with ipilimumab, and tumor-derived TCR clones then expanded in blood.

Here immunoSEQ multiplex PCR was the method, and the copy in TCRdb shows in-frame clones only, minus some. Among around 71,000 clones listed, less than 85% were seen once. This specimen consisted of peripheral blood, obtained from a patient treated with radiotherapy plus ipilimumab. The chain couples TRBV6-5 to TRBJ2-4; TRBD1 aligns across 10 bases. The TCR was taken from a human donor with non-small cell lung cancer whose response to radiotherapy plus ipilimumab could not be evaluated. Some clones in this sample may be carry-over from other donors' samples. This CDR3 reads CASKRGTGASNIQYF. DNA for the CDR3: TGTGCCAGCAAACGCGGGACAGGGGCCTCAAACATTCAGTACTTC.